The TCR beta chain described here comes from a study of blood T cells in healthy people across ages. CDR1 MGHRA and CDR2 YSYEKL come from the germline V gene. J was trimmed by 3 bases and V by 0 bases; bases with no gene match: 12. This CDR3 spans 18 amino acids. Concerning this clonotype: Its antigen is still unknown.

Study outcomes and limitations: Estimates based on one million T cells were treated as lower bounds. Among long-lived donors, naive CD4+ cells were more numerous and diversity higher than in aged donors.

A sample-barcoded 5' primer and a J-beta primer mix were used in a second PCR of roughly 6 to 11 cycles. Per-sample output comprised a minimum of 2.5 million paired-end reads containing CDR3. TCRdb reanalysed the 5' RACE reads using MiXCR and keeps one entry per CDR3 protein. The sample contains about 1.5 million distinct CDR3 sequences, roughly 40% of which appear only once. This clonotype was sampled from a woman between 18 and 29 years old in good health. V and J are TRBV4-1 and TRBJ1-1; 8 nucleotides agree with TRBD1. Input material: blood. The CDR3 here is CASSQDPGQAPIDTEAFF. CDR3 sequence (DNA): TGCGCCAGCAGCCAAGATCCGGGACAGGCCCCCATTGACACTGAAGCTTTCTTT.